The present TCR beta chain was sequenced within a study of radiotherapy plus CTLA-4 blockade in lung cancer. Whole-study context: Objective responses were seen in around 19% of patients, disease control in 31%. Study-level results: Following radiotherapy plus ipilimumab, tumor-derived TCR clones expanded in the blood. Together with interferon-beta, which increased in serum after radiation, early dynamic changes in blood T cell clones were reportedly the best predictors of response.

Focal radiation plus CTLA-4 blockade with ipilimumab was given to patients with chemo-refractory metastatic non-small-cell lung cancer. In its sample, this clone was seen once. Antigen specificity is unknown. Germline values: CDR1 SEHNR, CDR2 FQNEAQ (reference sequence). V lost 3 bases, J lost 0 bases, and 11 bases lay in between. This CDR3 comprises 15 residues. Libraries were prepared by immunoSEQ multiplex PCR; TCRdb keeps only in-frame clonotypes and omits some of them. The sample comprises tens of thousands of clones, roughly 85% of which are singletons, and roughly a tenth rests with the top ten.

The TCR sequence derives from a human donor with non-small cell lung cancer who had a complete response to radiotherapy plus ipilimumab. The sample consisted of peripheral blood, taken from a patient treated with radiotherapy plus ipilimumab. J is TRBJ1-2 and V is TRBV7-9, with D hard to call. The CDR3 DNA follows: TGTGCCAGCAGCTTCAGTTATCAAGCTAACTATGGCTACACCTTC. Protein sequence: CASSFSYQANYGYTF.